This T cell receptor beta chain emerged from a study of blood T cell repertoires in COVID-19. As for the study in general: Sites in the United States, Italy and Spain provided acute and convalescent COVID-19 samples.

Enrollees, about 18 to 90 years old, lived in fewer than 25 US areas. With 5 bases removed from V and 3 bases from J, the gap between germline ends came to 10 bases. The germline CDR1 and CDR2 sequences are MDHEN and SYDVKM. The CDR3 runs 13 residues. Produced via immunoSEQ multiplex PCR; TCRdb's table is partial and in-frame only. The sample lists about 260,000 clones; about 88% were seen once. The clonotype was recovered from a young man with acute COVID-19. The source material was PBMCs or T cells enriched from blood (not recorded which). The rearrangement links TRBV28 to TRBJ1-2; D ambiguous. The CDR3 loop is CASSIRGYYGYTF. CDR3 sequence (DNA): TGTGCCAGCAGTATAAGAGGGTACTATGGCTACACCTTC.